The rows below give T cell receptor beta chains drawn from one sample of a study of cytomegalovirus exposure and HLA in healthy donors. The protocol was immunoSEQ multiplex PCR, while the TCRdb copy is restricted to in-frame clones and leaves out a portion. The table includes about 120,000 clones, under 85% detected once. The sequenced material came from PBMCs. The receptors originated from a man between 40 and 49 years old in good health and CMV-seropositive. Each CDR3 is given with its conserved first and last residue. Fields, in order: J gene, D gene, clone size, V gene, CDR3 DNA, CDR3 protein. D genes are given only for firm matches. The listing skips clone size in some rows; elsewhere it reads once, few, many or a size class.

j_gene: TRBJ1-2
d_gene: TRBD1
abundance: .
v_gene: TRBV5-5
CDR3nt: TGTGCCAGCACCCAGGGACAGGGGGCGCCCTTTGGCTACACCTTC
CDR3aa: CASTQGQGAPFGYTF

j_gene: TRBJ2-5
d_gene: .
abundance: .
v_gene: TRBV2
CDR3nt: TGTGCCAGCAGCGAGGTAGAGACCCAGTACTTC
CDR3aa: CASSEVETQYF

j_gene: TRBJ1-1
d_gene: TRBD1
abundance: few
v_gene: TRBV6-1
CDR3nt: TGTGCCAGCAGTGAAGTAGCAGGGGGGAGCACTGAAGCTTTCTTT
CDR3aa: CASSEVAGGSTEAFF

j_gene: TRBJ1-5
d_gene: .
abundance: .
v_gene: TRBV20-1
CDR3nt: TGCAGTACCCGCCGGACTGGGCCCCAGCATTTT
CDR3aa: CSTRRTGPQHF

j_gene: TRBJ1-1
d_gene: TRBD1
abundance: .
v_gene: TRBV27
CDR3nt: TGTGCCAGCAGTTTTGTTCCCACAGGGGGAAACGGCAAAAACACTGAAGCTTTCTTT
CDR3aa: CASSFVPTGGNGKNTEAFF

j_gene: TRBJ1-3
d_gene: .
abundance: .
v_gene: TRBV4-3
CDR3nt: TGCGCCAGCAGCCAAGATGTCGGGGTTGGAAACACCATATATTTT
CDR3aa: CASSQDVGVGNTIYF

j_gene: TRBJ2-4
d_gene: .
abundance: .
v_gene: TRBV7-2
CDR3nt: TGTGCCAGCAGCTTAGCGCCAGGGAAGAACATTCAGTACTTC
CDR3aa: CASSLAPGKNIQYF

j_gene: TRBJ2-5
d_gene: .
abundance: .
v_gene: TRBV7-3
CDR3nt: TGTGCCAGCAGCTTATCGCCCGGCCAAGAGACCCAGTACTTC
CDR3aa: CASSLSPGQETQYF

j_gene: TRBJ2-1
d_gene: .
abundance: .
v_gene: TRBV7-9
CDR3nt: TGTTCCAGCACAACCCCCACCAGGCAGTTCTTC
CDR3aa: CSSTTPTRQFF

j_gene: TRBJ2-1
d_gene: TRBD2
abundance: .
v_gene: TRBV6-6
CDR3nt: TGTGCCAGCAGTTACCGGGCGGGGGGATACAATGAGCAGTTCTTC
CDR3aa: CASSYRAGGYNEQFF

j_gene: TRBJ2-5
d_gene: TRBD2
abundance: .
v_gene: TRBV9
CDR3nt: TGTGCCAGCAGCGTAGTAGCGGGGACGAAGGAGACCCAGTACTTC
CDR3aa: CASSVVAGTKETQYF

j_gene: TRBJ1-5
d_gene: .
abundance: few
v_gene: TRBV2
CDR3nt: TGTGCCAGCAGTGCCTTTCCTAGGGGTAGTGGCAATCAGCCCCAGCATTTT
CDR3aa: CASSAFPRGSGNQPQHF

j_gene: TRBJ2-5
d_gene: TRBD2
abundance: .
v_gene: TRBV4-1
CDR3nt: TGCGCCAGCAGCCAAGTGGAGGGTAGCGGGGGGACGGGAGAGCAGTACTTC
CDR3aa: CASSQVEGSGGTGEQYF